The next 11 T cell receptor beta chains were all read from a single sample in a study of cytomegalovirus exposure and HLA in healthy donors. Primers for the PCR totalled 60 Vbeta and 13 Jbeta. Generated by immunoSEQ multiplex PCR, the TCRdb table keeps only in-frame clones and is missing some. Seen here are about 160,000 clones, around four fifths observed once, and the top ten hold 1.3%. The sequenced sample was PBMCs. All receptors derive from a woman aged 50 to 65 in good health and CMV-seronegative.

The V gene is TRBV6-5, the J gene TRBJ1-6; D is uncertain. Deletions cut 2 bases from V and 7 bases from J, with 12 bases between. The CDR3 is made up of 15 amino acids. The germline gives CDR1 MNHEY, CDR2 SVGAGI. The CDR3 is CASSYDRRENSPLHF. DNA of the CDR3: TGTGCCAGCAGTTACGATCGGAGAGAGAATTCACCCCTCCACTTT.

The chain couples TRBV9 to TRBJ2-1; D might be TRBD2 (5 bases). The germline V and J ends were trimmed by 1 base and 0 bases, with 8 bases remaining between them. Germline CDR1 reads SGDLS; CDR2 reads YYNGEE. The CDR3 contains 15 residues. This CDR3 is CASSVSEGSYNEQFF. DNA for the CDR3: TGTGCCAGCAGCGTAAGCGAGGGCTCCTACAATGAGCAGTTCTTC.

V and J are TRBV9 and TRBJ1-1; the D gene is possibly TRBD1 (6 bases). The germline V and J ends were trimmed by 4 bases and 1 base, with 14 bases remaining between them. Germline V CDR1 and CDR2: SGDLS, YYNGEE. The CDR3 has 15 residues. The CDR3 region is CASSLSTGTNTEAFF. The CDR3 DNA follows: TGTGCCAGCAGCCTAAGTACAGGGACGAACACTGAAGCTTTCTTT.

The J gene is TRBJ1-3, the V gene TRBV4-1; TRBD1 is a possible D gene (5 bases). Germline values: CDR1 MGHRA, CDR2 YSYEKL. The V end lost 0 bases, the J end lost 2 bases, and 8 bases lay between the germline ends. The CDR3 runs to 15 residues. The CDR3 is CASSQDRGTGNTIYF. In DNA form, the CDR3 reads TGCGCCAGCAGCCAAGATCGGGGGACTGGAAACACCATATATTTT.

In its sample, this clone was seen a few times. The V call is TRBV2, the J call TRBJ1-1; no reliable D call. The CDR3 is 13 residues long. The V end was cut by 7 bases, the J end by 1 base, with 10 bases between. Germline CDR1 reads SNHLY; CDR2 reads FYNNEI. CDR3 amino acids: CASNAEKNTEAFF. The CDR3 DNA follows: TGTGCCAGCAATGCGGAGAAGAACACTGAAGCTTTCTTT.

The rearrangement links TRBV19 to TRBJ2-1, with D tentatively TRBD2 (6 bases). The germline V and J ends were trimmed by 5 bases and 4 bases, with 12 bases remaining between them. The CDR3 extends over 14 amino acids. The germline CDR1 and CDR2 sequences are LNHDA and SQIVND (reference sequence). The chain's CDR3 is CASSGGGAYNEQFF. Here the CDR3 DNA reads TGTGCCAGTAGTGGCGGCGGGGCGTACAATGAGCAGTTCTTC.

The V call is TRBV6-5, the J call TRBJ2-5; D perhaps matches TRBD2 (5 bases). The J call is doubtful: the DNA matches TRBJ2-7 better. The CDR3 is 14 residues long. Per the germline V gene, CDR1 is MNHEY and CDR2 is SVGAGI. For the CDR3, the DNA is TGTGCCAGCAGTTACCCGGGCCCTAGCTCCGAGCAGTACTTC. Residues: CASSYPGPSSEQYF.

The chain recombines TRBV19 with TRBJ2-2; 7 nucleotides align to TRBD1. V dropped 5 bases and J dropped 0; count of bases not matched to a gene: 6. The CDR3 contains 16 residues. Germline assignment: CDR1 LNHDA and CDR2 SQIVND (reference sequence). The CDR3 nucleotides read TGTGCCAGTAGTGGCCAGGGGGTCGCGAACACCGGGGAGCTGTTTTTT. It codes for CASSGQGVANTGELFF.

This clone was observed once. CDR3 region: CASRFDRGFNSPLHF. The CDR3, as DNA: TGTGCCAGCAGATTTGACAGGGGATTTAATTCACCCCTCCACTTT. This chain joins TRBV2 and TRBJ1-6; 8 bases are a match to TRBD1. Germline-derived CDR1 and CDR2 are SNHLY and FYNNEI. Germline trimming cut 6 bases from V and 6 bases from J; bases unmatched to any gene: 7. This CDR3 is built from 15 residues.

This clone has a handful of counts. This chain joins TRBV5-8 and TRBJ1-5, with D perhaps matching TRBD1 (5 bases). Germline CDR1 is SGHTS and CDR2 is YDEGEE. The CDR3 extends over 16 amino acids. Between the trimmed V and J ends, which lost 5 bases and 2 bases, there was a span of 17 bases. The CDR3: CASRPRGGSGNQPQHF. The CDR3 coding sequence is TGTGCCAGCAGACCCCGGGGGGGTTCCGGCAATCAGCCCCAGCATTTT.

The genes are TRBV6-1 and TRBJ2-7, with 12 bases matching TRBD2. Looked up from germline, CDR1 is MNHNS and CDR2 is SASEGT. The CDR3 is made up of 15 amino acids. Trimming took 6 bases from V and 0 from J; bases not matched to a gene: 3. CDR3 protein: CASSRTSGNSYEQYF. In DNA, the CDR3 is TGTGCCAGCAGCCGGACTAGCGGGAACTCCTACGAGCAGTACTTC.